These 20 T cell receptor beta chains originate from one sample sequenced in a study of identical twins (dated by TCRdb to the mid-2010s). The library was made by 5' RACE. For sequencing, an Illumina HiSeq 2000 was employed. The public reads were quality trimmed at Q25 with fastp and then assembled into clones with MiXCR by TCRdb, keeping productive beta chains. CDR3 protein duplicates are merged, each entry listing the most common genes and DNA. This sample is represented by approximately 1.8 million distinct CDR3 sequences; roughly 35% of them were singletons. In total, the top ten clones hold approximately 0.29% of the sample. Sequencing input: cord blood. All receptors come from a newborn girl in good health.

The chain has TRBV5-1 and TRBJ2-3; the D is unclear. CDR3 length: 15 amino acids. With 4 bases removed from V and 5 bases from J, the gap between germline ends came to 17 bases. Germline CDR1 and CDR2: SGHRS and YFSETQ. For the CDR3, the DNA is TGCGCCAGCAGCACGCCGGGCCGTAGTATAGATACGCAGTATTTT. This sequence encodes CASSTPGRSIDTQYF. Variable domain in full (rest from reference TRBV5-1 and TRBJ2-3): KAGVTQTPRYLIKTRGQQVTLSCSPISGHRSVSWYQQTPGQGLQFLFEYFSETQRNKGNFPGRFSGRQFSNSRSEMNVSTLELGDSALYLCASSTPGRSIDTQYFGPGTRLTVL.

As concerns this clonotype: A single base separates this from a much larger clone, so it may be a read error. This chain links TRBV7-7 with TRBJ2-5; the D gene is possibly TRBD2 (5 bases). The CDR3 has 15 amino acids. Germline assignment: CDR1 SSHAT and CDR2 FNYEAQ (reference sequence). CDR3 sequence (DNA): TGTGCTAGCAGCTTCACGCTAGCCCTAGACAATGAGCAGTACTTC. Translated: CASSFTLALDNEQYF.

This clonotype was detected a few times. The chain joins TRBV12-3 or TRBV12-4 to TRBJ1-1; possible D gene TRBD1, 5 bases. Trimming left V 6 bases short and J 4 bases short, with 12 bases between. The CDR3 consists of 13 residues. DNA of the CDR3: TGTGCCAGCAGCTTCGAGGGGCCCACTGAAGCTTTCTTT. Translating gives CASSFEGPTEAFF.

The chain's CDR3 is CASREGAGSPLHF. Written as DNA, the CDR3 is TGTGCCAGCAGAGAGGGGGCCGGTTCACCCCTCCACTTT. V gene TRBV12-3 or TRBV12-4 combines with J gene TRBJ1-6; 7 nucleotides agree with TRBD1. J was trimmed by 9 bases and V by 6 bases; bases with no gene match: 5. The CDR3 covers 13 residues.

The CDR3 DNA is TGTGCCAGCAGCTCCTCAGTCGGCGGGGGGGCCTTATCAGATACGCAGTATTTT. Protein: CASSSSVGGGALSDTQYF. The chain carries TRBV12-3 or TRBV12-4 and TRBJ2-3; 9 positions agree with TRBD2. The length of the CDR3 is 18 residues. V lost 6 bases to trimming and J lost 4 bases; unmatched junction nucleotides: 17.

The CDR3 protein is CSASKSTDDEQFF. Here the CDR3 DNA reads TGCAGTGCTTCTAAAAGTACTGACGATGAGCAGTTCTTC. The gene calls are TRBV20-1 and TRBJ2-1; D ambiguous. The CDR3 loop spans 13 amino acids. V lost 5 bases to trimming and J lost 8 bases, with 16 bases between them. Germline CDR1 is DFQATT and CDR2 is SNEGSKA (reference sequence).

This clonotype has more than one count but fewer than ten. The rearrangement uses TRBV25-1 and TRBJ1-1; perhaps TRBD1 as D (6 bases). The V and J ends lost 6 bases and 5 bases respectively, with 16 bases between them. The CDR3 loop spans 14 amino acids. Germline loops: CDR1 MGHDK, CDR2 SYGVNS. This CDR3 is CASRVAGEVTEAFF. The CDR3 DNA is TGTGCCAGCAGGGTTGCAGGGGAGGTGACTGAAGCTTTCTTT.

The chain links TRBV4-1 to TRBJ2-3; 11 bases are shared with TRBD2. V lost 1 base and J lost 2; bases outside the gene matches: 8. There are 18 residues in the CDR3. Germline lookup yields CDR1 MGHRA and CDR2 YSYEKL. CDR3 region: CASSQVTSGVPNTDTQYF. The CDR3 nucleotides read TGCGCCAGCAGCCAAGTGACTAGCGGGGTCCCGAACACAGATACGCAGTATTTT.

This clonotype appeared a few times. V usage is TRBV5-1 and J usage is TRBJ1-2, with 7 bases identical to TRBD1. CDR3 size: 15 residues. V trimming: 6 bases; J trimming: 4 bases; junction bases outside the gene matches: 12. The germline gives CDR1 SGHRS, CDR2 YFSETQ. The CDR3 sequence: CASTLNGQEVYGYTF. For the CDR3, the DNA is TGCGCCAGCACCCTCAACGGACAGGAGGTCTATGGCTACACCTTC.

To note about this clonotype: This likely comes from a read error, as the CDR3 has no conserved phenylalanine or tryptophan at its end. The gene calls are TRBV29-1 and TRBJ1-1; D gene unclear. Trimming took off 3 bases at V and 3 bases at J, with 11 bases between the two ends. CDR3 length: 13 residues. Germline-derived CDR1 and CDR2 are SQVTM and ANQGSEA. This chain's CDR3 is CSVDSRKDTEAFV. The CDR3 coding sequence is TGCAGCGTTGACTCCAGGAAAGACACTGAAGCTTTCGTT.

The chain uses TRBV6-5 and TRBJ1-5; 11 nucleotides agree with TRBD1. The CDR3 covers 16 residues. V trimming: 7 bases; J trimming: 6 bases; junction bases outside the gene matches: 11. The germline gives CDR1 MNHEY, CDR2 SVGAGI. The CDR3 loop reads CASKKDRGRDGQPQHF. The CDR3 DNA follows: TGTGCCAGCAAAAAGGACAGGGGGCGAGACGGTCAGCCCCAGCATTTT.

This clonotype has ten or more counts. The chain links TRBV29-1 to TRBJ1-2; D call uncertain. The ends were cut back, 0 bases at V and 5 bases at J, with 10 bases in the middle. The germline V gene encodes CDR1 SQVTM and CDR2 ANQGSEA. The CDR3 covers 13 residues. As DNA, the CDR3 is TGCAGCGTTGAAGATCTAGGGCGTTATGGCTACACCTTC. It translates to CSVEDLGRYGYTF.

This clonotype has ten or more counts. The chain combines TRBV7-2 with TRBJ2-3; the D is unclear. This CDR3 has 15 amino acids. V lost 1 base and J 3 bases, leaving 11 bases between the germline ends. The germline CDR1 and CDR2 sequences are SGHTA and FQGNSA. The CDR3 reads CASSLVVAVTDTQYF. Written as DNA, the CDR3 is TGTGCCAGCAGCTTAGTTGTTGCGGTTACAGATACGCAGTATTTT.

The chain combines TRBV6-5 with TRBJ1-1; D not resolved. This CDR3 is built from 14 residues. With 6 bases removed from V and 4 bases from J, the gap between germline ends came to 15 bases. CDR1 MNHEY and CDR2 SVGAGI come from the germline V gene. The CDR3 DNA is TGTGCCAGCAGAAACACGCGGAGACGCACTGAAGCTTTCTTT. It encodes CASRNTRRRTEAFF.

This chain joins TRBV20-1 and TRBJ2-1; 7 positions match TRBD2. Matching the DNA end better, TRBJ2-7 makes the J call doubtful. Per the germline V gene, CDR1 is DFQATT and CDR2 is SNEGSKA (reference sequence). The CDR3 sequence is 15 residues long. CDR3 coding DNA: TGCAGTGCCCGTAGCGGGTCCCCCTCCTACAATGAGCAGTACTTC. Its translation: CSARSGSPSYNEQYF.

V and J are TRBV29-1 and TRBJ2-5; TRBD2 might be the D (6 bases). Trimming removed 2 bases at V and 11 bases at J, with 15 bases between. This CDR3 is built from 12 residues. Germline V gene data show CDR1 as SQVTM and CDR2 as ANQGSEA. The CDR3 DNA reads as TGCAGCGTTGAATTCGGGGGAAATGAGCAGTACTTC. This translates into CSVEFGGNEQYF.

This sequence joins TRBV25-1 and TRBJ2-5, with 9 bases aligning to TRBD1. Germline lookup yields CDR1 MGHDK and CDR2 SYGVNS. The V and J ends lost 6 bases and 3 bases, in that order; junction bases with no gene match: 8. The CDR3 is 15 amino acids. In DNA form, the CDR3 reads TGTGCCAGCAGGGATCCGGGACAGGGAAAAGAGACCCAGTACTTC. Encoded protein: CASRDPGQGKETQYF. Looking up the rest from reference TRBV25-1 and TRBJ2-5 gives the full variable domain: EADIYQTPRYLVIGTGKKITLECSQTMGHDKMYWYQQDPGMELHLIHYSYGVNSTEKGDLSSESTVSRIRTEHFPLTLESARPSHTSQYLCASRDPGQGKETQYFGPGTRLLVL.

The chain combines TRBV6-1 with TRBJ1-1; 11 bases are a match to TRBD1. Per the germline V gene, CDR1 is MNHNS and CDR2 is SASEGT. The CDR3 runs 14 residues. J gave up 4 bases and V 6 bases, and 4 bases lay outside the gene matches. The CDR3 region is CASRGTGGFTEAFF. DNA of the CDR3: TGTGCCAGCAGGGGGACAGGGGGTTTCACTGAAGCTTTCTTT.

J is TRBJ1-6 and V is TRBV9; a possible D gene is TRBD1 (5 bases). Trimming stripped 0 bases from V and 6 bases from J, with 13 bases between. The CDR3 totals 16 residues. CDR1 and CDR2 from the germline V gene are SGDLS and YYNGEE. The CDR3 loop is CASSVALGTGNSPLHF. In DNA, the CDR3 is TGTGCCAGCAGCGTAGCTCTGGGGACGGGTAATTCACCCCTCCACTTT.

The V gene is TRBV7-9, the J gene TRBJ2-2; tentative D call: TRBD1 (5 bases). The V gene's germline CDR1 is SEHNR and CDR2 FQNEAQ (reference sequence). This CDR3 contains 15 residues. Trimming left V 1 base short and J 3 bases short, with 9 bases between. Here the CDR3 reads CASSLGLGDTGELFF. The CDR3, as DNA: TGTGCCAGCAGCTTAGGTTTAGGGGACACCGGGGAGCTGTTTTTT.